These 18 T cell receptor beta chains came from one sample sequenced in a study of graft-versus-host responses after intestinal transplantation. Libraries were prepared by immunoSEQ multiplex PCR; TCRdb keeps only in-frame clonotypes and omits some of them. The profile shows 55,000 to 85,000 clones, roughly 90% of them singletons. Their cognate antigens are unknown. Sequenced material: unstimulated CD8+ T cells sorted from spleen or lymph node cells, taken before intestinal transplant. Source of these receptors: a human donor who received an intestinal transplant.

The chain has TRBV30 and TRBJ1-2; the match to TRBD1 covers 10 bases. The CDR3 has 19 amino acids. In germline, CDR1 is GTSNPN, CDR2 SVGIG (reference sequence). V lost 3 bases and J lost 2; bases outside the gene matches: 18. CDR3 DNA sequence: TGTGCCTGGAGCGTCACTATACCGGGACAGGGGCAAGAGAACTATGGCTACACCTTC. The encoded protein is CAWSVTIPGQGQENYGYTF.

The chain recombines TRBV2 with TRBJ2-3; D possibly corresponds to TRBD1 (7 bases). V lost 5 bases to trimming and J lost 8 bases, with 26 bases between them. This CDR3 comprises 17 residues. Germline loops: CDR1 SNHLY, CDR2 FYNNEI. This chain's CDR3 is CASSLQGGGGPGGTQYF. The CDR3, as DNA: TGTGCCAGCAGTCTCCAGGGGGGTGGCGGTCCTGGGGGTACGCAGTATTTT. Full variable domain (missing parts from reference TRBV2 and TRBJ2-3): EPEVTQTPSHQVTQMGQEVILRCVPISNHLYFYWYRQILGQKVEFLVSFYNNEISEKSEIFDDQFSVERPDGSNFTLKIRSTKLEDSAMYFCASSLQGGGGPGGTQYFGPGTRLTVL.

This clone occurred once. This chain uses TRBV13 with TRBJ2-7; maybe TRBD1 (5 bases). This CDR3 comprises 15 residues. Per the germline V gene, CDR1 is PRHDT and CDR2 is FYEKMQ (reference sequence). Deletions cut 3 bases from V and 0 bases from J, with 12 bases between. The CDR3 loop is CASSFGRGDSYEQYF. CDR3 coding DNA: TGTGCCAGCAGCTTCGGAAGGGGCGACTCCTACGAGCAGTACTTC.

The chain carries TRBV7-8 and TRBJ2-7; no clear D. The length of the CDR3 is 15 residues. The germline V gene has CDR1 SGHVS and CDR2 FQNEAQ. V was cut by 5 bases and J by 4 bases, with 18 bases left in between. The CDR3 loop is CASSVGVGFTYEQYF. The CDR3 nucleotides are TGTGCCAGCAGCGTCGGTGTCGGGTTCACGTACGAGCAGTACTTC. The full variable domain, with the rest looked up from reference TRBV7-8 and TRBJ2-7, is GAGVSQSPRYKVAKRGQDVALRCDPISGHVSLFWYQQALGQGPEFLTYFQNEAQLDKSGLPSDRFFAERPEGSVSTLKIQRTQQEDSAVYLCASSVGVGFTYEQYFGPGTRLTVT.

Here the CDR3 DNA reads TGCGCCAGCAGCCCGCCGGGCGGGTATGGCTACACCTTC. Protein sequence: CASSPPGGYGYTF. The chain combines TRBV5-1 with TRBJ1-2; D is unclear. The ends were cut back, 4 bases at V and 5 bases at J, with 12 bases in the middle. Germline V gene lookup returns CDR1 SGHRS and CDR2 YFSETQ. This CDR3 contains 13 residues.

V is TRBV19 and J is TRBJ2-7; unclear D gene. CDR1 is LNHDA and CDR2 is SQIVND in the germline V gene (reference sequence). V was cut by 5 bases and J by 0 bases, with 8 bases left in between. There are 13 residues in the CDR3. The CDR3 DNA reads as TGTGCCAGTAGTCCCGCGGTCTCCTACGAGCAGTACTTC. Protein: CASSPAVSYEQYF. The whole variable domain, remainder taken from reference TRBV19 and TRBJ2-7, is DGGITQSPKYLFRKEGQNVTLSCEQNLNHDAMYWYRQDPGQGLRLIYYSQIVNDFQKGDIAEGYSVSREKKESFPLTVTSAQKNPTAFYLCASSPAVSYEQYFGPGTRLTVT.

The genes are TRBV10-1 and TRBJ1-1; D perhaps matches TRBD1 (5 bases). CDR1 is WNHNN and CDR2 is SYGVQD in the germline V gene (reference sequence). The V end was cut by 0 bases, the J end by 7 bases, with 9 bases between. The CDR3 contains 13 residues. Written as DNA, the CDR3 is TGCGCCAGCAGTGAGTCAGGGGCGGATGAAGCTTTCTTT. It codes for CASSESGADEAFF.

The rearrangement links TRBV6-1 to TRBJ1-5; no clear D. Trimming shortened V by 2 bases and J by 0 bases, and 20 bases separated the two germline ends. The CDR3 totals 19 residues. Germline V gene sequence: CDR1 MNHNS, CDR2 SASEGT. CDR3 protein: CASSENAGWATYSNQPQHF. CDR3 DNA: TGTGCCAGCAGTGAAAACGCAGGCTGGGCCACCTATAGCAATCAGCCCCAGCATTTT.

The V and J genes are TRBV5-1 and TRBJ1-1; D call uncertain. V was trimmed by 3 bases and J by 0 bases, leaving 15 bases between them. Germline CDR1 reads SGHRS; CDR2 reads YFSETQ. This CDR3 comprises 16 residues. CDR3 in DNA: TGCGCCAGCAGCTCGGGGTTAGAGGCCGTGAACACTGAAGCTTTCTTT. Protein product: CASSSGLEAVNTEAFF.

V is TRBV27 and J is TRBJ2-1; TRBD1 might be the D (6 bases). Germline V CDR1 and CDR2: MNHEY, SMNVEV (reference sequence). The V end was cut by 4 bases, the J end by 3 bases, with 10 bases between. This CDR3 contains 14 residues. The CDR3 DNA is TGTGCCAGCAGTTCTCGACAGGACTACAATGAGCAGTTCTTC. Translating it yields CASSSRQDYNEQFF.

V usage is TRBV9 and J usage is TRBJ2-5, with 10 nucleotides matching TRBD2. Looked up from germline, CDR1 is SGDLS and CDR2 is YYNGEE. The V segment lost 0 bases and the J segment 4 bases; nucleotides outside the gene matches: 3. CDR3 length: 15 amino acids. This CDR3 reads CASSVAASGGETQYF. The CDR3 DNA follows: TGTGCCAGCAGCGTAGCTGCTAGCGGGGGAGAGACCCAGTACTTC.

This chain connects TRBV30 to TRBJ2-7, with TRBD2 matching 7 bases. The V gene's germline CDR1 is GTSNPN and CDR2 SVGIG (reference sequence). The CDR3 consists of 14 residues. The J segment lost 1 base and the V segment lost 2 bases, leaving 5 bases of the junction unmatched. The CDR3 sequence: CAWSTGGLSYEQYF. The DNA of the CDR3 is TGTGCCTGGAGTACCGGGGGGTTGTCCTACGAGCAGTACTTC.

DNA for the CDR3: TGCGCCAGCAGCCTATCGACAGGGGAACAAGAGACCCAGTACTTC. This translates into CASSLSTGEQETQYF. The V call is TRBV4-1, the J call TRBJ2-5, with 8 bases lining up with TRBD1. The CDR3 loop spans 15 amino acids. The V segment lost 4 bases and the J segment 2 bases; nucleotides outside the gene matches: 6. Per the germline V gene, CDR1 is MGHRA and CDR2 is YSYEKL.

The chain couples TRBV4-1 to TRBJ2-1; 12 bases fit TRBD2. CDR3 size: 15 residues. Unmatched junction bases numbered 0, after V lost 2 bases and J lost 4 bases. The germline V gene encodes CDR1 MGHRA and CDR2 YSYEKL. The CDR3 is CASSQLAGGYNEQFF. In DNA form, the CDR3 reads TGCGCCAGCAGCCAACTAGCGGGGGGGTACAATGAGCAGTTCTTC.

V is TRBV2 and J is TRBJ1-1; D is ambiguous. Germline V gene lookup returns CDR1 SNHLY and CDR2 FYNNEI. The germline V and J ends were trimmed by 9 bases and 6 bases, with 11 bases remaining between them. The CDR3 totals 11 residues. The CDR3 protein is CASLGGSEAFF. The CDR3, as DNA: TGTGCCAGTTTAGGCGGTTCTGAAGCTTTCTTT.

A single count supports this clone. The germline gene is not matched at one end of the junction; a read error may be the cause. The CDR3 here is CASSDTGGKDF. In DNA form, the CDR3 reads TGTGCCAGCAGTGACACAGGGGGAAAAGACTTC. The chain recombines TRBV6-1 with TRBJ2-5; 8 bases align to TRBD1. Germline V gives CDR1 MNHNS, CDR2 SASEGT. There are 11 residues in the CDR3.

The chain couples TRBV15 to TRBJ2-2; D is uncertain. The V gene's germline CDR1 is LNHNV and CDR2 YYDKDF (reference sequence). This CDR3 is 13 amino acids long. Deletions cut 1 base from V and 8 bases from J, with 8 bases between. The CDR3 here is CATSRVARGELFF. The CDR3 DNA is TGTGCCACCAGCAGAGTGGCTAGGGGGGAGCTGTTTTTT.

The chain employs TRBV19 and TRBJ2-1, with TRBD1 matching over 7 bases. This CDR3 contains 14 residues. The germline V gene encodes CDR1 LNHDA and CDR2 SQIVND (reference sequence). V was pared by 9 bases and J by 4 bases, with 9 bases of the junction left unmatched. The CDR3 nucleotides are TGTGCCAGCTGTCGGACAGGTTTTTACAATGAGCAGTTCTTC. This sequence encodes CASCRTGFYNEQFF.